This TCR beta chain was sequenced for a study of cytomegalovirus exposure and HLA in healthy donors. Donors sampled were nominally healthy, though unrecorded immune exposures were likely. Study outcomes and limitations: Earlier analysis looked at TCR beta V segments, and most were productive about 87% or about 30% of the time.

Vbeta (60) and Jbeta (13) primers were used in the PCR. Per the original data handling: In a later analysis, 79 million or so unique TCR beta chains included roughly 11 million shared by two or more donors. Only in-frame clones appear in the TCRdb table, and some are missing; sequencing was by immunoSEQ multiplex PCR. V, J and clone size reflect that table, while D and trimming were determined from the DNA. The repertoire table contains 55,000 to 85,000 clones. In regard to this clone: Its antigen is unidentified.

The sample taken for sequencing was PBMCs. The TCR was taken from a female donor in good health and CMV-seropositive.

CDR3 nucleotide sequence: TGTGCCTGGAGTGGAAGCGGAATGGGGACCCAGTACTTC. Encoded protein: CAWSGSGMGTQYF. The J gene is TRBJ2-5, the V gene TRBV30, with D maybe TRBD2 (5 bases). Looked up from germline, CDR1 is GTSNPN and CDR2 is SVGIG (reference sequence). The CDR3 has 13 amino acids. V was pared by 1 base and J by 7 bases, with 13 bases between.